The following is a TCR beta chain sequence with its context. CDR3 length: 13 amino acids. V shed 10 bases and J shed 0 bases, with 12 bases lying between them. The germline V gene has CDR1 LNHDA and CDR2 SQIVND (reference sequence). The method was immunoSEQ multiplex PCR; TCRdb's version includes in-frame clones alone and lacks a portion of them. The top ten clones hold over 0.95% of a sample with 90,000 or so clones, 89% of them seen once. Time point indicated: pretreatment peripheral blood. Diagnoses among patients were locally advanced or metastatic urothelial carcinoma. Between 1 and 8 samples, pretreatment and on-treatment, were given by each patient. This sample is drawn from a study of PD-L1 blockade in urothelial cancer. Study-wide context: At some point between 2013 and 2014 therapy began: atezolizumab 1,200 mg intravenously every 3 weeks.

The specimen was PBMCs, collected around atezolizumab (anti-PD-L1) treatment. V and J are TRBV19 and TRBJ1-2, with D possibly being TRBD1 (6 bases). The receptor was isolated from an elderly woman with urothelial cancer. The CDR3 region is CAIWDTSNYGYTF. The CDR3, as DNA: TGTGCCATTTGGGACACGTCTAACTATGGCTACACCTTC.